The clone carrying this T cell receptor (beta chain) was counted many times. Its target is not known. Germline values: CDR1 SGHRS, CDR2 YFSETQ. This CDR3 spans 18 amino acids. Between the trimmed V and J ends, which lost 1 base and 5 bases, there was a span of 24 bases. TCRdb re-derived calls from the reads in MiXCR, one entry per CDR3 protein. This sample carries about 69,000 distinct CDR3 sequences, around 20% of them seen once, and the ten largest clones take 7% to 10%. This sample is drawn from a study of type 1 regulatory T cells. About the research overall: T-allo10 is an in vitro-generated, Tr1-enriched CD4 T cell product specific for alloantigen. Overall study results and limits: Tr1 cells had a more restricted TCR repertoire than non-Tr1 cells.

The chain carries TRBV5-1 and TRBJ2-5; D possibly corresponds to TRBD1 (7 bases). This TCR was sampled from a human donor in good health. Sample: cultured type 1 regulatory T (Tr1) cells, either the whole culture or a sorted fraction (not recorded which). The DNA for the CDR3 is TGCGCCAGCAGCTTGCGGGGGACAGCTACCACTGCCCCGGAGACCCAGTACTTC. Its translation: CASSLRGTATTAPETQYF.